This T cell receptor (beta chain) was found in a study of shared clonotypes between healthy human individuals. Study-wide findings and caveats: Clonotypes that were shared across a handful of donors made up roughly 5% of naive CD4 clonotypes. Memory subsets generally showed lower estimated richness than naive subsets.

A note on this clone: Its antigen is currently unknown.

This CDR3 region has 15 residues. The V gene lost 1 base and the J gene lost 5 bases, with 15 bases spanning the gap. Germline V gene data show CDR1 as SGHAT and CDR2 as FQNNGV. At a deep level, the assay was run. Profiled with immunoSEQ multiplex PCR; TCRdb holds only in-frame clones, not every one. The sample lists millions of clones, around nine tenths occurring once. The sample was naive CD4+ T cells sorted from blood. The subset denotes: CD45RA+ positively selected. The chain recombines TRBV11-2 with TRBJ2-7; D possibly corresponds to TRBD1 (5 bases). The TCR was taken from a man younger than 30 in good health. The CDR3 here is CASSLVEAGKHEQYF. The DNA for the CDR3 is TGTGCCAGCAGCTTAGTAGAAGCAGGGAAACACGAGCAGTACTTC.